The source of this T cell receptor beta chain is a study of T cells after yellow fever vaccination. Study context: The fractions with low cell numbers were processed using SMART-Seq v4 Ultra Low Input.

V lost 6 bases, J lost 2 bases, and 6 bases stayed unmatched. The CDR3 spans 16 residues. Germline CDR1 is SGHTA and CDR2 is FQGNSA. A word on this clonotype: The antigen remains unidentified.

Study-wide results and caveats: The booster saw the reappearance of most primary-vaccination clones (roughly 97% CD4, almost 90% CD8). Peaking faster, on day 5 versus 15, the secondary response was nonetheless weaker.

The TCR cDNA carried a universal primer site and UMIs from 5'RACE template switching. Each CDR3 protein is one row after TCRdb ran MiXCR on the 5' RACE reads. The table includes about 300,000 distinct CDR3 sequences, 6.8% detected once. This chain connects TRBV7-2 to TRBJ2-5; 13 positions agree with TRBD2. The sequence was obtained from a man aged 18 to 30 who received the YFV17D yellow fever vaccine. Sequencing was performed on PBMCs, taken about 49 days after the first yellow fever vaccination. CDR3 DNA: TGTGCCAGCAGGGGGGGACTAGCGGGATCTCAAGAGACCCAGTACTTC. Encoded protein: CASRGGLAGSQETQYF.